One and the same sample provided the 13 T cell receptor beta chains below, sequenced in a study of blood T cell repertoires in COVID-19. The assay was immunoSEQ multiplex PCR, and TCRdb's table has in-frame clones only and misses some. Here the sample spans a few hundred thousand clones, nearly 90% being singletons. Sequencing used PBMCs or T cells enriched from blood (not recorded which). These TCRs come from a woman aged 18 to 35 who had been exposed to COVID-19.

The V gene is TRBV6-5, the J gene TRBJ1-3; TRBD1 aligns across 9 bases. This CDR3 spans 16 amino acids. The V gene's germline CDR1 is MNHEY and CDR2 SVGAGI. The V and J ends lost 0 bases and 8 bases, in that order; junction bases with no gene match: 8. The CDR3 coding sequence is TGTGCCAGCAGTTACTCAACGGGACAGGGTCCGGACACCATATATTTT. It is translated as CASSYSTGQGPDTIYF.

V and J are TRBV27 and TRBJ2-5; D may be TRBD1 (8 bases). This CDR3 is built from 18 residues. Per the germline V gene, CDR1 is MNHEY and CDR2 is SMNVEV (reference sequence). V was pared by 5 bases and J by 4 bases, with 26 bases between. The CDR3 reads CASSLQGAGLVAGETQYF. The CDR3 DNA sequence: TGTGCCAGCAGTCTTCAGGGGGCTGGGTTGGTAGCGGGAGAGACCCAGTACTTC.

The chain is built from TRBV28 and TRBJ2-3, with a weak D call TRBD2 (5 bases). Trimming stripped 5 bases from V and 4 bases from J, with 13 bases between. The CDR3 is 14 amino acids. CDR1 is MDHEN, CDR2 SYDVKM, per germline. For the CDR3, the DNA is TGTGCCAGCAGTGGGTGGGAGAGGGCAGATACGCAGTATTTT. Translation: CASSGWERADTQYF.

The chain joins TRBV2 to TRBJ2-7; 7 bases fit TRBD1. This CDR3 comprises 16 residues. V gave up 1 base and J gave up 0 bases; unmatched junction bases: 6. CDR1 and CDR2 (germline): SNHLY, FYNNEI. The DNA for the CDR3 is TGTGCCAGCAGTGAAGAGTTGGACAGGAGCTCCTACGAGCAGTACTTC. This sequence encodes CASSEELDRSSYEQYF. The whole variable domain, remainder taken from reference TRBV2 and TRBJ2-7, is EPEVTQTPSHQVTQMGQEVILRCVPISNHLYFYWYRQILGQKVEFLVSFYNNEISEKSEIFDDQFSVERPDGSNFTLKIRSTKLEDSAMYFCASSEELDRSSYEQYFGPGTRLTVT.

Here the CDR3 DNA reads TGCGCCAGCAGCTTGGGCCTCCTTACGGGGGGGCCTGGAGAGCAGTTCTTC. This codes for CASSLGLLTGGPGEQFF. The chain employs TRBV5-1 and TRBJ2-1; TRBD2 aligns across 8 bases. V was clipped by 0 bases and J by 10 bases; unmatched bases: 15. The CDR3 is 17 residues long. CDR1 and CDR2 from the germline V gene are SGHRS and YFSETQ.

As for this clone: At one boundary the junction diverges from the germline segment, which might be a read error. The rearrangement uses TRBV7-2 and TRBJ1-5; no firm D call. The V gene's germline CDR1 is SGHTA and CDR2 FQGNSA. There are 12 residues in the CDR3. In DNA form, the CDR3 reads TGTGCCAGCAGCCGCCCAGATCAACCCCAGCATTTT. Protein sequence: CASSRPDQPQHF. Variable domain in full (rest from reference TRBV7-2 and TRBJ1-5): GAGVSQSPSNKVTEKGKDVELRCDPISGHTALYWYRQSLGQGLEFLIYFQGNSAPDKSGLPSDRFSAERTGGSVSTLTIQRTQQEDSAVYLCASSRPDQPQHFGDGTRLSIL.

This chain's CDR3 is CASRPTGILRNQPQHF. CDR3 sequence (DNA): TGTGCCAGCAGGCCGACAGGAATACTACGCAATCAGCCCCAGCATTTT. The chain joins TRBV7-9 to TRBJ1-5, with a tentative D call TRBD1 (6 bases). CDR1 and CDR2 (germline): SEHNR, FQNEAQ (reference sequence). The CDR3 loop spans 16 amino acids. Trimming left V 6 bases short and J 2 bases short, with 17 bases between.

The rearrangement links TRBV13 to TRBJ1-6; a weak D match, TRBD1 (6 bases). This CDR3 contains 13 residues. Germline lookup yields CDR1 PRHDT and CDR2 FYEKMQ (reference sequence). V was shortened by 3 bases and J by 14 bases, with 14 bases between the two germline ends. CDR3 region: CASSFQDSRALHF. The CDR3 DNA reads TGTGCCAGCAGCTTTCAGGACAGTCGAGCCCTCCACTTT.

A remark on this clone: The junction shows a germline mismatch at one end, possibly a read error. The chain carries TRBV2 and TRBJ2-3; TRBD2 matches 11 bases. Looked up from germline, CDR1 is SNHLY and CDR2 is FYNNEI. The CDR3 has 15 residues. The CDR3 DNA sequence: TGTGCCAGCAGCTATACTAGCGGGAGCAGAGATACGCAGTATTTT. Translated, it gives CASSYTSGSRDTQYF.

This rearrangement joins TRBV7-2 to TRBJ2-2, with 7 bases fitting TRBD1. The CDR3 loop spans 15 amino acids. The V and J ends lost 8 bases and 2 bases, in that order; junction bases with no gene match: 8. Germline CDR1 and CDR2: SGHTA and FQGNSA. CDR3 bases: TGTGCCAGCTCCCCGACAGGGCCAAACACCGGGGAGCTGTTTTTT. Residues: CASSPTGPNTGELFF.

V usage is TRBV4-1 and J usage is TRBJ1-2, with TRBD1 matching 7 bases. The V gene end was trimmed by 6 bases and the J gene end by 6 bases; junction bases not matched to a gene: 10. The CDR3 runs to 14 residues. Per germline, CDR1 MGHRA and CDR2 YSYEKL. The CDR3 DNA reads as TGCGCCAGCAGACTTGACCGGGACAGCGATGGCTACACCTTC. It codes for CASRLDRDSDGYTF.

The chain employs TRBV28 and TRBJ1-1; no firm D call. Germline assignment: CDR1 MDHEN and CDR2 SYDVKM. The CDR3 is made up of 11 amino acids. Trimming shortened V by 11 bases and J by 5 bases, and 12 bases separated the two germline ends. The CDR3: CASALETEAFF. The CDR3, as DNA: TGTGCCTCAGCACTGGAGACTGAAGCTTTCTTT.

J is TRBJ2-1 and V is TRBV3-1 (or the pseudogene TRBV3-2); 8 bases line up with TRBD1. The length of the CDR3 is 17 residues. Germline CDR1 is LGHDT and CDR2 is YNNKEL (reference sequence). V was pared by 3 bases and J by 9 bases, with 16 bases of the junction left unmatched. CDR3 protein: CASSHDPRTGKNSEQFF. CDR3 nucleotide sequence: TGTGCCAGCAGCCATGATCCCAGGACAGGGAAAAACAGTGAGCAGTTCTTC.